This T cell receptor beta chain was sequenced during a study of cytomegalovirus exposure and HLA in healthy donors (dated by TCRdb to about 2017). For the study in its entirety: According to an earlier analysis of 587 of the donors, roughly 180 million T cells yielded roughly 110 million unique TCR beta sequences and roughly 280 Gb of sequence data. Around 320 gigabases of sequencing data and tens of millions of unique TCR sequences were included in an early release covering roughly 700 HLA-typed donors. Of the roughly 420 genotyped donors, 70% to 90% were placed in the genetic ancestry cluster associated with self-reported Caucasian donors. The study was designed to test whether signatures of past pathogen exposure could be identified by cataloging public T cell receptors. The study used immunosequencing to profile the T cell repertoires of hundreds of subjects and linked those repertoires to cytomegalovirus serostatus. Along with the approximately 670-subject first cohort, a separate validation cohort of over 90 different subjects was used. To predict cytomegalovirus infection status, the study brought together high-throughput TCR immunosequencing, statistical association of individual TCRs with disease status, and machine learning. A later analysis re-analyzed previously published TCR beta repertoires from several hundred donors and added high-resolution HLA genotyping to study TCR occurrence patterns. In the later analysis, no new phenotypic data were used to find candidate immune exposures; instead, reliance was placed on TCR beta sequences and their occurrence across donors. In an earlier analysis of 500 to 650 of the donors, high-throughput TCR beta sequencing was used to judge whether each TCR beta V gene segment behaved as functional or pseudogenic. Alongside the repertoire data, information on donor age, sex, ethnicity and CMV serostatus was compiled. A later genetic analysis took genome-wide SNP genotypes for about three fifths of the 666 donors and used that subset as a discovery cohort. All discovery cohort repertoires had been generated using a single sequencing platform. Both class I and class II loci were covered by HLA typing, at four-digit resolution. The number of donors typed differed by locus, with about 629-630 for A, B, C, DRB1 and DQB1, 522 for DQA1, nearly 610 for DPA1, and approximately 470 for DPB1. Several DR-DQ haplotypes were treated as single units for association and clustering because of strong linkage in the cohort. Across about 380 genotyped donors of the cohort, an average of roughly 200,000 unique TCR beta nucleotide sequences per donor were sequenced, and about a sixth of those sequences were non-productive.

The library was generated by the immunoSEQ multiplex PCR assay. The multiplex PCR relied on a mix of 60 forward primers for TCR Vbeta segments and 13 reverse primers for TCR Jbeta segments. The CDR3 region of rearranged TCR beta genes was amplified from genomic DNA by a multiplex PCR assay. Amplified TCR beta libraries were sequenced as 87-base-pair reads on the Illumina HiSeq System. The original pipeline was this. Across the 700 or so repertoires, a later analysis counted 75 million to 90 million unique TCR beta chains, roughly 11 million of which were shared by at least two donors. Raw reads were error-corrected and collapsed into unique sequences with a nearest-neighbor algorithm that merged closely related sequences to remove PCR and sequencing errors. Alignment of CDR3 sequences to IMGT reference sequences was used to assign V, D and J gene segments. For a sequence to be retained, a match of at least six nucleotides to both a V gene segment and a J gene segment was required. Rearrangements were classified as productive when the CDR3 lacked stop codons and remained in frame with V and J, and all other rearrangements were classified as non-productive. CDR3 was defined by IMGT convention, running from the second conserved V-encoded cysteine to the conserved J-encoded phenylalanine. The earlier analysis of fewer than 700 of the donors excluded sequences that lacked an unambiguous match to a single V gene segment. In an earlier analysis of some 590 of the donors, a V segment was called functional when productive rearrangements were above 56.7%, and segregating when the standard deviation between donors exceeded 5%. To diagnose cytomegalovirus status from the catalog of TCR beta chain sequences, a statistical classification framework was built. V and J gene assignment, in a later analysis, came from comparing TCR nucleotide sequences with IMGT/GENE-DB human TR gene sequences. A later analysis assigned CDR3 sequences and most-parsimonious VDJ recombination scenarios with the TCRdist pipeline. In a later analysis, each TCR beta chain was defined by its CDR3 amino acid sequence together with its V-gene family, and reads without a unique V-gene family were excluded. In a later analysis, fewer than 650 highly shared, low-generation-probability nucleotide sequences were removed to address suspected cross-contamination and a sequencing artifact. In a later analysis, a clonal expansion index for each public chain was calculated from normalized within-repertoire ranks of inferred template counts. In a later analysis, generation probabilities were computed using a VDJ recombination model fitted to out-of-frame rearrangements, and the results were checked against IGoR. Hypergeometric tests were used in a later analysis to score TCR-TCR, TCR-HLA and TCR-CMV co-occurrence, with a repertoire-size bias correction applied to the TCR pairs. To estimate false discovery rates, a later analysis permuted the HLA or CMV assignments 20 times. A later analysis grouped co-occurring TCRs with DBSCAN, adding TCRdist sequence similarity when clustering within HLA-allele-positive subsets. Repertoires with fewer than 30,000 or more than 120,000 public chains were left out of co-occurrence clustering, as were five repertoires with anomalous nucleotide sharing. The clones in this table, taken by TCRdb from immuneACCESS, are in-frame only. Not every clone is retained; where verified, under half of the shortfall comes from an unresolved V gene, and the cause of the rest is unknown. The V and J calls and the clone size are those of that table, but D and trimming were determined from the DNA. The sample table records some 160,000 clones; 70% to 85% of these occur just once. The ten largest make up approximately 2.3% of the sample.

The CDR3 covers 13 residues, taking in both the cysteine and the phenylalanine. This entry keeps only the CDR3 DNA: 39 bases, framed from base 1. The germline V end is reduced by 3 bases and the J end by 4 bases; junction bases left unmatched: 1. Sequences SGDLS (CDR1) and YYNGEE (CDR2) are obtained from the germline V gene. Details on this clone: Its antigen is still unknown. Per-base quality was not reported, and no clone a single base away is much larger than it. Additional DNA sequences in this sample encode the identical CDR3.

In total, roughly 670 healthy bone marrow donors made up the cohort. At the time of sampling, every cohort member was nominally healthy, though immune exposures that went unrecorded were likely present. The donor was CMV seropositive and was included in the group of 250 to 300 seropositive cohort members. Each donor provided a peripheral blood sample, and peripheral blood mononuclear cells were used for TCR beta sequencing. The Qiagen DNeasy Blood Extraction Kit was used to extract genomic DNA from the blood cell samples. The full study reports these points: Because the 87-base-pair reads could not distinguish some IMGT-functional V segments, including TRBV6-2 and TRBV6-3, those segments were excluded. A cluster of highly shared sequence variants was judged likely to be a technical artifact of the sequencing pipeline. The earlier analysis of some 560 of the donors excluded 15 to 20 rarely observed V segments, including chromosome 9 orphons, because counts were too low. Most TCR sequences were observed very rarely across donors, whereas some public TCRs were present in many individuals. In a later analysis, HLA-associated TCR beta chains were found to be more clonally expanded and to have lower generation probabilities than equally common non-associated chains. Immune exposure information for the cohort was limited to CMV serostatus. In a later analysis, around 15,000 TCR beta sequences were associated with specific HLA alleles at a false discovery rate of 0.05. In vitro tests confirmed that three of the cytomegalovirus-associated TCR beta chains recognize cytomegalovirus antigens. A later genetic analysis reported fewer N-insertions in productive TCRs among donors in an Asian-associated ancestry cluster than the approximately 670-donor mean. A later analysis reported that several top co-occurrence clusters appeared linked to parvovirus B19, influenza, CMV and Epstein-Barr virus. The study gave a list of under 200 TCR beta chains associated with cytomegalovirus. The authors suggested that the approach could potentially be generalized to other disease states and immunological phenotypes. Because HLA typing was unavailable for some donors at each locus, only the typed subset was used in association tests. According to a later analysis, TCR association rates differed among HLA loci, with DRB1 alleles showing the most associated TCRs and HLA-C alleles showing the fewest. Correlated functional status among segregating V segments might be attributable to linkage disequilibrium, but an unknown experimental factor could not be ruled out. Sequencing depth was assumed to be roughly uniform across donors in the presence/absence analyses, though that assumption may not hold. A later analysis found that most CMV-associated TCR beta chains appeared HLA-restricted, with HLA associations seemingly driven largely by CMV exposure. Broadly in line with IMGT annotations, most TCR beta V segments showed up in productive rearrangements about 87% or about 30% of the time in an earlier analysis of some 590 of the donors. In both the original and validation cohorts, the classifier was reported to diagnose cytomegalovirus status with high specificity and sensitivity. When HLA alleles, especially DR and DQ, strongly co-occurred, TCR associations were difficult to assign to individual alleles. A further reported finding was that TCR beta sequences accurately predicted the HLA-A and HLA-B alleles for most subjects in the first cohort. In a later genetic analysis, a missense DCLRE1C variant was associated with V-gene and J-gene trimming of TCR beta chains, and the association was replicated in an independent cohort. In this cohort, only TCR beta chains were sequenced, and detectable features were limited by the absence of alpha or paired-chain data.

Sequenced input: PBMCs. The chain links TRBV9 with TRBJ2-7, and TRBD1 matches 10 of the central bases. The sequence was obtained from a man aged 50 to 60 in good health and CMV-seropositive. Here is the DNA: TGTGCCAGCAGCGGGGACAGGGGTTACGAGCAGTACTTC. This encodes CASSGDRGYEQYF.